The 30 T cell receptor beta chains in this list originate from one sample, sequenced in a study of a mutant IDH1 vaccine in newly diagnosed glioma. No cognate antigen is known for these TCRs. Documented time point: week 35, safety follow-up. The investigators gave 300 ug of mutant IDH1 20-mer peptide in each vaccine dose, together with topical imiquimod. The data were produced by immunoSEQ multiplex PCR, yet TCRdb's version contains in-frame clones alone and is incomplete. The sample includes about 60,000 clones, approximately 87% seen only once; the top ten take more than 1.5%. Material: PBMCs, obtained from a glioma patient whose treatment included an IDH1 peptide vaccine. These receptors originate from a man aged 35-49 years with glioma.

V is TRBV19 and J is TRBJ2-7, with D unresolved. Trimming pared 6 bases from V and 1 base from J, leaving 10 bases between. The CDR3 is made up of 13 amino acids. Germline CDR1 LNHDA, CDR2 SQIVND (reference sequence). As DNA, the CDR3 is TGTGCCAGTAGCTACCCGGAATCCTACGAGCAGTACTTC. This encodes CASSYPESYEQYF.

As DNA, the CDR3 is TGTGCCACCAGCTTTAGCGGTACCTACGAGCAGTACTTC. Encoded protein: CATSFSGTYEQYF. V gene TRBV15 combines with J gene TRBJ2-7, with a tentative D call TRBD2 (6 bases). CDR3 length: 13 residues. Trimming left V 5 bases short and J 2 bases short, with 10 bases between. Germline loops: CDR1 LNHNV, CDR2 YYDKDF (reference sequence).

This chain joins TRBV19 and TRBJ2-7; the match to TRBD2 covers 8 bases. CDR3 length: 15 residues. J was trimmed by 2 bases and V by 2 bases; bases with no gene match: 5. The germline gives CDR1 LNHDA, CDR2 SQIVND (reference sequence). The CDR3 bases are TGTGCCAGTAGTATACGGCTAGCGGGCACCTACGAGCAGTACTTC. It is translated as CASSIRLAGTYEQYF.

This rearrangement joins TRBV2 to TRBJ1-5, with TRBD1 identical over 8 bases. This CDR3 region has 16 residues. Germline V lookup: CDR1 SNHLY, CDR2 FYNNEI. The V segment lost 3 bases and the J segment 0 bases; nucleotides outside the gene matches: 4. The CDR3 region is CASSDRGRVSNQPQHF. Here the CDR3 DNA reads TGTGCCAGCAGTGACAGGGGGCGAGTTAGCAATCAGCCCCAGCATTTT.

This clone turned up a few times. CDR3 DNA: TGTGCCAGTAGTAGGACAGGGGACTATGGCTACACCTTC. It encodes CASSRTGDYGYTF. The chain employs TRBV19 and TRBJ1-2; 9 bases align to TRBD1. J lost 3 bases, V lost 4 bases, and 0 bases had no gene match. CDR3 length: 13 amino acids. Germline V gives CDR1 LNHDA, CDR2 SQIVND (reference sequence).

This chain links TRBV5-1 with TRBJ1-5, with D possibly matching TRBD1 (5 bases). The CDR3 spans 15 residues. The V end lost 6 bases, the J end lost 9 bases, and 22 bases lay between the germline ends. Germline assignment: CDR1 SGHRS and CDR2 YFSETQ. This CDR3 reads CASNLLWDPRRPQHF. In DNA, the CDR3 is TGCGCCAGCAACCTCCTTTGGGACCCACGCAGGCCCCAGCATTTT.

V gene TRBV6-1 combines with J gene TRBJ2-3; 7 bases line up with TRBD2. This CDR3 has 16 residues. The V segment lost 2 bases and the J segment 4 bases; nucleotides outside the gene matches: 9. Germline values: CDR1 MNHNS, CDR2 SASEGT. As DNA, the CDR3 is TGTGCCAGCAGTGAACAAGGGAGACTAGCTTCAGATACGCAGTATTTT. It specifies CASSEQGRLASDTQYF.

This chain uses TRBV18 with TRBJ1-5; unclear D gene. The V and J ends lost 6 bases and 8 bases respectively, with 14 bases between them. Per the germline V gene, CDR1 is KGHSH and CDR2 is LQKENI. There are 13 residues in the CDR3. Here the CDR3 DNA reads TGTGCCAGCTCCCCCCAGTTTGGGAAGCCCCAGCATTTT. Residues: CASSPQFGKPQHF.

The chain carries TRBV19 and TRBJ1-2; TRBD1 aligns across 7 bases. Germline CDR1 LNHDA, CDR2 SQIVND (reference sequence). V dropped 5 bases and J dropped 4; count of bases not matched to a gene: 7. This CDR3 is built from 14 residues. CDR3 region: CASSRETGPYGYTF. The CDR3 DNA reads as TGTGCCAGTAGTCGGGAGACAGGGCCCTATGGCTACACCTTC.

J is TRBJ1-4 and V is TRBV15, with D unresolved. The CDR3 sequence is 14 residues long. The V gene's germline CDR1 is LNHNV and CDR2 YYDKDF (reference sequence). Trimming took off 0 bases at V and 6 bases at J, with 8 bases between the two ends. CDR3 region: CATSRDRVDEKLFF. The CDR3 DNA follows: TGTGCCACCAGCAGAGATCGAGTGGATGAAAAACTGTTTTTT. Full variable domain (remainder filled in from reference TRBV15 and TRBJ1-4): DAMVIQNPRYQVTQFGKPVTLSCSQTLNHNVMYWYQQKSSQAPKLLFHYYDKDFNNEADTPDNFQSRRPNTSFCFLDIRSPGLGDTAMYLCATSRDRVDEKLFFGSGTQLSVL.

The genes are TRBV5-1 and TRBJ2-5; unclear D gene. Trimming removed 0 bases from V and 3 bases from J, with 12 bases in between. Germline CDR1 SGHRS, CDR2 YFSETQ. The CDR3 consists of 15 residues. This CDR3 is CASSLGVWREETQYF. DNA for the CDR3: TGCGCCAGCAGCTTGGGAGTTTGGCGCGAAGAGACCCAGTACTTC.

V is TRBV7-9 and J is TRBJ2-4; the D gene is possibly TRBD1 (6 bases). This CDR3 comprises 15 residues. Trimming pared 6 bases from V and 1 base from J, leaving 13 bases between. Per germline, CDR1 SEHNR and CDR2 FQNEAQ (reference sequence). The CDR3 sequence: CASSQQGTAKNIQYF. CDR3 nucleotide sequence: TGTGCCAGCAGTCAGCAGGGGACCGCCAAAAACATTCAGTACTTC.

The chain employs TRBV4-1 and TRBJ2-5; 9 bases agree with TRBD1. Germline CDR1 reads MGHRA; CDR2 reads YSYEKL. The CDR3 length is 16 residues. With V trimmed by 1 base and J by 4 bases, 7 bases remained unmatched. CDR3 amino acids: CASSQAPPGQGETQYF. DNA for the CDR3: TGCGCCAGCAGCCAAGCTCCGCCGGGACAGGGAGAGACCCAGTACTTC.

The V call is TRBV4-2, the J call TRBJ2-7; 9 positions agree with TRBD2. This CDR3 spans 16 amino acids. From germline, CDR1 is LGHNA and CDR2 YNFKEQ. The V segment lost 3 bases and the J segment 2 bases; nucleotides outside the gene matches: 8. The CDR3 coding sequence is TGTGCCAGCAGCCACACCGGACTAGCGCTAACCTACGAGCAGTACTTC. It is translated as CASSHTGLALTYEQYF.

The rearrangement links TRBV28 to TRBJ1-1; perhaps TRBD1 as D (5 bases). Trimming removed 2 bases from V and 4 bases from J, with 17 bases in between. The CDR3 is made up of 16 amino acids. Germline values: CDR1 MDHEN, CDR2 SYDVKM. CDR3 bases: TGTGCCAGCAGTTTAGAACGGGGCTGGATGGGCACTGAAGCTTTCTTT. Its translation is CASSLERGWMGTEAFF.

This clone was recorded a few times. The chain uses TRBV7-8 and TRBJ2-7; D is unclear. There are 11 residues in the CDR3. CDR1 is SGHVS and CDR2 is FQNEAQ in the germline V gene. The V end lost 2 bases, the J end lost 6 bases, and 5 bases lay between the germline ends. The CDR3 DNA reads TGTGCCAGCAGCTTAACGTTCGAGCAGTACTTC. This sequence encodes CASSLTFEQYF.

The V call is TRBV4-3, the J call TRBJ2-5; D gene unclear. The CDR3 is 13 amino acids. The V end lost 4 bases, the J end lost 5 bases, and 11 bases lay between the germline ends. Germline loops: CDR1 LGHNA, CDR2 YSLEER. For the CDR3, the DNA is TGCGCCAGCAGCCTGGGATTCCGGGAGACCCAGTACTTC. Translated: CASSLGFRETQYF.

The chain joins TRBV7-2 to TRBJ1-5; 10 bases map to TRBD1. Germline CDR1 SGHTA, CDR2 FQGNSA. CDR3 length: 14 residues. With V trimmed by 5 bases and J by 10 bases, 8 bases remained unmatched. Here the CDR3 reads CASSDDRGRGPQHF. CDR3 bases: TGTGCCAGCAGCGATGACAGGGGGCGAGGACCCCAGCATTTT. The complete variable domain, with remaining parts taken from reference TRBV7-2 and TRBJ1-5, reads GAGVSQSPSNKVTEKGKDVELRCDPISGHTALYWYRQSLGQGLEFLIYFQGNSAPDKSGLPSDRFSAERTGGSVSTLTIQRTQQEDSAVYLCASSDDRGRGPQHFGDGTRLSIL.

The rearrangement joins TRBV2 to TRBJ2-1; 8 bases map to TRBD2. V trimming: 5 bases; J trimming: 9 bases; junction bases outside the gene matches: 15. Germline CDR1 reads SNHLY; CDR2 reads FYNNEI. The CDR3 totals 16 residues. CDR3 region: CASSSRFGSGNVEQFF. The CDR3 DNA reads TGTGCCAGCAGTTCCCGGTTTGGTAGCGGGAACGTTGAGCAGTTCTTC.

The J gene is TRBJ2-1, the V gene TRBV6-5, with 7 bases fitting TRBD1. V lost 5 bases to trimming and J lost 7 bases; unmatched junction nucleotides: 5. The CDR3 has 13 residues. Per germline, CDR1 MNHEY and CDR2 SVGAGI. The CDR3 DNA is TGTGCCAGCAGTGGGGACAGATCAAATGAGCAGTTCTTC. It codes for CASSGDRSNEQFF.

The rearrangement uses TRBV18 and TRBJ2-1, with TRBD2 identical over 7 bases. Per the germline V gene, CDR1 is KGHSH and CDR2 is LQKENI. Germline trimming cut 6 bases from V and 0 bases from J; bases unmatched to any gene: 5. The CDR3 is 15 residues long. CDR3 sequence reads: CASSPGTNSYNEQFF. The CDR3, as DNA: TGTGCCAGCTCTCCCGGGACTAACTCCTACAATGAGCAGTTCTTC.

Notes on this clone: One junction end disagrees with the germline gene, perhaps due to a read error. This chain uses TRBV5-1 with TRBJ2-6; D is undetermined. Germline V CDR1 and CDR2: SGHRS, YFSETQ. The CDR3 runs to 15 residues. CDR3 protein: CATSRRSSGANVLTF. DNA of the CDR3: TGCGCCACCAGCAGAAGGTCTTCTGGGGCCAACGTCCTGACTTTC.

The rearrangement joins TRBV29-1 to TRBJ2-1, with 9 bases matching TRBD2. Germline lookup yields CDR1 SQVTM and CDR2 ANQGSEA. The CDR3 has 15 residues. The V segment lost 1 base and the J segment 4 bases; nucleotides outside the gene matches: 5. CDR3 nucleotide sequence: TGCAGCGTTGAAGGCGGGAGGGTTAAGTACAATGAGCAGTTCTTC. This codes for CSVEGGRVKYNEQFF.

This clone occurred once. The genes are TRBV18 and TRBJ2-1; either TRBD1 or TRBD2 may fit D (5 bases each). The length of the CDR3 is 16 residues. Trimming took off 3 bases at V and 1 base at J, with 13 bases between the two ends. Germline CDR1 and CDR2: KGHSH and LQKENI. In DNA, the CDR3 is TGTGCCAGCTCACCGGGGCTAGCAATGTCCTACAATGAGCAGTTCTTC. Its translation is CASSPGLAMSYNEQFF.

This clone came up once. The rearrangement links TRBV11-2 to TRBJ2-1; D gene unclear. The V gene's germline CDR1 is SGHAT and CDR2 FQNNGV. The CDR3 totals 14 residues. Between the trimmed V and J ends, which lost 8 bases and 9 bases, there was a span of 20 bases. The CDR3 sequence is CASLSKLEHLEQFF. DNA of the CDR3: TGTGCCAGCCTCTCGAAACTCGAACACCTTGAGCAGTTCTTC.

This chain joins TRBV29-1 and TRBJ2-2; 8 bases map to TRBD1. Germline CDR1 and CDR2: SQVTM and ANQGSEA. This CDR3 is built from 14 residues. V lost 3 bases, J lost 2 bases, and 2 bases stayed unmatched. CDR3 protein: CSVEDRANTGELFF. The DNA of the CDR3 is TGCAGCGTTGAGGACAGGGCCAACACCGGGGAGCTGTTTTTT.

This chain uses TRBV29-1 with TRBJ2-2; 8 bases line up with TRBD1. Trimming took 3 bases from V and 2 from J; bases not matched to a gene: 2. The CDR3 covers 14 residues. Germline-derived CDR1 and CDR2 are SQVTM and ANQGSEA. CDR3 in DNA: TGCAGCGTTGAGGGACAGGCCAACACCGGGGAGCTGTTTTTT. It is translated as CSVEGQANTGELFF.

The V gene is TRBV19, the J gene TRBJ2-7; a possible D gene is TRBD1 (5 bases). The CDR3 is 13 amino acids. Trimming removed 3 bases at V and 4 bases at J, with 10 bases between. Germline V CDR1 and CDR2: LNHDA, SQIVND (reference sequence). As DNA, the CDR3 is TGTGCCAGTAGTATTAGGACATCTTACGAGCAGTACTTC. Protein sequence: CASSIRTSYEQYF.

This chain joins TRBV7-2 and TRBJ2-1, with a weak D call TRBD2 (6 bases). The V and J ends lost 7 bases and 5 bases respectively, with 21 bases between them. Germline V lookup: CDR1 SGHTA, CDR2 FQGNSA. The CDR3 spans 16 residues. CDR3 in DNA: TGTGCCAGCACTCCCGGTGGGGGGAGGACTAACAATGAGCAGTTCTTC. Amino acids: CASTPGGGRTNNEQFF.

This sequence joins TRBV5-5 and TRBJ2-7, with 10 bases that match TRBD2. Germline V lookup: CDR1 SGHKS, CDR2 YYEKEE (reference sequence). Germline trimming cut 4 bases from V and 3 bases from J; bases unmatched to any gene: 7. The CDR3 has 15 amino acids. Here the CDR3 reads CASSPSGSAFYEQYF. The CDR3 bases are TGTGCCAGCAGCCCTAGCGGGAGCGCCTTCTACGAGCAGTACTTC. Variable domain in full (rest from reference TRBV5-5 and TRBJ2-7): DAGVTQSPTHLIKTRGQQVTLRCSPISGHKSVSWYQQVLGQGPQFIFQYYEKEERGRGNFPDRFSARQFPNYSSELNVNALLLGDSALYLCASSPSGSAFYEQYFGPGTRLTVT.